This T cell receptor (beta chain) was sequenced for a study of T cells in Graves' hyperthyroidism and ophthalmopathy (dated by TCRdb to the late 2010s). In the study overall: TCR V-J signatures able to tell the groups apart were searched for in a discovery cohort of more than 90 patients, of whom around 42 had Graves' ophthalmopathy and around 56 had stable Graves' hyperthyroidism. An independent validation cohort of under 20 hyperthyroidism patients and 17 patients who later progressed to ophthalmopathy tested prospective prediction of ophthalmopathy. The 75 to 100 discovery patients were randomly divided into training and test sets at a 7:3 ratio. The study also compared thyroid tissue and blood T-cell repertoires from about six Graves' hyperthyroidism patients. Following sampling, methimazole starting at 30 mg daily was given to hyperthyroidism patients, and high-dose intravenous methylprednisolone was given to ophthalmopathy patients. The paper describes TCR Vbeta CDR3 sequencing of 120 to 150 peripheral blood samples, made up of 43 ophthalmopathy patients, approximately 73 hyperthyroidism patients and approximately 17 progressor patients. Overall results and qualifications from the work: During validation, the model predicted progression to ophthalmopathy a median of around 6 months ahead of onset, with almost 71% sensitivity and about 72% specificity. Most expanded thyroid clonotypes (frequency above 0.001) were also detected in blood, suggesting blood repertoires may reflect thyroid immune responses. A model built on a 13 V-J signature distinguished ophthalmopathy from stable hyperthyroidism, reaching around 88% sensitivity and approximately 83% specificity in cross-validation and 80%/75% in testing. No statistical method was used to set the sample size in advance, and investigators knew the group allocation.

TCR beta CDR3 regions were amplified from RNA transcripts. The TCR CDR3 was subjected to a first round of RT-PCR using the HTBI primer set and the Qiagen OneStep RT-PCR kit. The libraries were constructed in a second round of multiplex PCR and then size-selected and purified. The libraries were sequenced on an Illumina HiSeq2000 using paired-end 100 bp reads. In the original analysis: SOAPnuke was used to process the raw data, removing reads that contained adapters or uncalled bases, had a mean Phred below 15, or lacked an exact match to the constant primer or identifier. High-quality paired reads were merged with COPE v1.2.5, and unique nucleotide sequences were defined as clonotypes. MiTCR v1.1 was used to align clonotypes to the IMGT TRBV, TRBD and TRBJ reference segments. Only V-J combinations with frequency above 0.0001, covering 98% to 99.2% of repertoires, were analysed. A TCS score was defined as the ratio between F50 (clonal expansion) and ExV (chaos), using BLOSUM62-based TCRdist between CDR3 peptides within each V-J. Welch's t-statistics and random forest reduced around 520 V-J features to 13, which were used in a naive Bayes classifier (R e1071). Thyroid-blood repertoire similarity was quantified with the Morisita-Horn index. TCRdb reprocessed the public reads (quality trimming at Q25 with fastp, clone calling with MiXCR) and kept in-frame beta chains. Rows are combined by CDR3 protein, so each entry shows the most common genes and DNA. TCRdb assigned the V and J calls; the authors' analysis was not used. This sample is represented by about 700,000 distinct CDR3 sequences; 45% of them were singletons. The ten largest clones add up to about 7% of the sample.

Inclusive of the bounding cysteine and phenylalanine, the CDR3 is 17 residues long. Here the CDR3 DNA is all that survives: 51 bases in frame from base 1. According to the germline V gene (reference sequence), CDR1 reads SEHNR and CDR2 reads FQNEAQ. After removal of 4 bases from V and 1 base from J, the junction retains 8 bases not matched to a gene. With respect to this clonotype: Its antigen target is currently unknown. Base qualities are not recorded, but no much larger clone differs from it by a single base.

Exclusion was applied to patients with uncontrolled infections, other autoimmune diseases, pregnancy or lactation. Diagnoses were based on clinical symptoms, serum thyroxine and TRAb, thyroid ultrasound and orbital computed tomography. Trizol reagent was used to extract total RNA, and RNA quality was then checked on an Agilent 2100 Bioanalyzer. The sequencing input was peripheral blood or thyroid tissue (not recorded which). The V and J genes are TRBV7-9 and TRBJ2-7; 12 central bases correspond to TRBD2. This clonotype originated in an adult man with Graves' disease, either hyperthyroidism or ophthalmopathy (not recorded which). In nucleotides, the sequence is TGTGCCAGCAGCTCCTGGACTAGCGGGACAGTGTCCTACGAGCAGTACTTC. Translation gives CASSSWTSGTVSYEQYF. The entire variable domain, with the stretches around the CDR3 drawn from the reference TRBV7-9 and TRBJ2-7 proteins, is DTGVSQNPRHKITKRGQNVTFRCDPISEHNRLYWYRQTLGQGPEFLTYFQNEAQLEKSRLLSDRFSAERPKGSFSTLEIQRTEQGDSAMYLCASSSWTSGTVSYEQYFGPGTRLTVT.